This entry lists 8 T cell receptor beta chains sequenced from one sample in a study of identifying expanded T cells in peripheral blood. The table came from immunoSEQ multiplex PCR; TCRdb's copy has only in-frame clones and leaves some out. The sample yields 58,000 or so clones, about 83% seen once. Specimen: blood. The source of these receptors is a person aged 18 to 70 in good health.

This clone came up a few times. The rearrangement uses TRBV7-6 and TRBJ2-1, with 11 positions matching TRBD2. CDR1 is SGHVS, CDR2 FNYEAQ, per germline. The CDR3 length is 15 residues. J gave up 7 bases and V 1 base, and 3 bases lay outside the gene matches. This CDR3 is CASSLGTSGLNEQFF. The CDR3 DNA reads as TGTGCCAGCAGCTTAGGGACTAGCGGGCTGAATGAGCAGTTCTTC.

The chain carries TRBV5-1 and TRBJ2-3; no reliable D call. Germline-derived CDR1 and CDR2 are SGHRS and YFSETQ. V lost 2 bases to trimming and J lost 3 bases, with 13 bases between them. This CDR3 is 15 amino acids long. In DNA form, the CDR3 reads TGCGCCAGCAGCTTAGGGAATGCGAAGACAGATACGCAGTATTTT. Translating gives CASSLGNAKTDTQYF.

The rearrangement joins TRBV6-5 to TRBJ2-1; D is unclear. V lost 5 bases to trimming and J lost 9 bases, with 11 bases between them. CDR3 length equals 12 residues. In germline, CDR1 is MNHEY, CDR2 SVGAGI. The CDR3 nucleotides are TGTGCCAGCAGTCCGTCTTTAATTGAGCAGTTCTTC. Its protein is CASSPSLIEQFF.

The chain couples TRBV7-2 to TRBJ2-2, with a tentative D call TRBD2 (6 bases). The V end was cut by 0 bases, the J end by 6 bases, with 17 bases between. The CDR3 is made up of 17 amino acids. Germline V gives CDR1 SGHTA, CDR2 FQGNSA. CDR3 sequence (DNA): TGTGCCAGCAGCTTAGCTCCGGCGGGGTTGGGCGCCGGGGAGCTGTTTTTT. This sequence encodes CASSLAPAGLGAGELFF.

The V and J genes are TRBV5-1 and TRBJ1-6, with 7 bases that match TRBD1. Per the germline V gene, CDR1 is SGHRS and CDR2 is YFSETQ. This CDR3 has 14 amino acids. V shed 2 bases, J shed 7 bases, and the junction held 3 bases outside the gene matches. The CDR3 is CASSLPGQNSPLHF. In DNA, the CDR3 is TGCGCCAGCAGCTTACCGGGACAGAATTCACCCCTCCACTTT. The full variable domain, rest sourced from reference TRBV5-1 and TRBJ1-6, is KAGVTQTPRYLIKTRGQQVTLSCSPISGHRSVSWYQQTPGQGLQFLFEYFSETQRNKGNFPGRFSGRQFSNSRSEMNVSTLELGDSALYLCASSLPGQNSPLHFGNGTRLTVT.

V usage is TRBV7-9 and J usage is TRBJ2-5; D might be TRBD2 (5 bases). From germline, CDR1 is SEHNR and CDR2 FQNEAQ (reference sequence). Trimming stripped 1 base from V and 2 bases from J, with 14 bases between. CDR3 length equals 16 residues. Here the CDR3 DNA reads TGTGCCAGCAGCTTAGGACTAAACAAAAATCAAGAGACCCAGTACTTC. Its translation is CASSLGLNKNQETQYF.

This chain connects TRBV9 to TRBJ2-2; D not resolved. The ends were cut back, 0 bases at V and 4 bases at J, with 4 bases in the middle. CDR3 length equals 13 residues. Looked up from germline, CDR1 is SGDLS and CDR2 is YYNGEE. The CDR3: CASSVASTGELFF. CDR3 bases: TGTGCCAGCAGCGTAGCGAGCACCGGGGAGCTGTTTTTT.

The gene calls are TRBV10-1 and TRBJ2-1; D possibly matches TRBD1 or TRBD2 (7 bases each). The germline gives CDR1 WNHNN, CDR2 SYGVQD (reference sequence). The germline V and J ends were trimmed by 0 bases and 1 base, with 19 bases remaining between them. The CDR3 is made up of 19 amino acids. The chain's CDR3 is CASSESGTEWGGSYNEQFF. CDR3 bases: TGCGCCAGCAGTGAGTCAGGGACAGAATGGGGGGGTTCCTACAATGAGCAGTTCTTC.